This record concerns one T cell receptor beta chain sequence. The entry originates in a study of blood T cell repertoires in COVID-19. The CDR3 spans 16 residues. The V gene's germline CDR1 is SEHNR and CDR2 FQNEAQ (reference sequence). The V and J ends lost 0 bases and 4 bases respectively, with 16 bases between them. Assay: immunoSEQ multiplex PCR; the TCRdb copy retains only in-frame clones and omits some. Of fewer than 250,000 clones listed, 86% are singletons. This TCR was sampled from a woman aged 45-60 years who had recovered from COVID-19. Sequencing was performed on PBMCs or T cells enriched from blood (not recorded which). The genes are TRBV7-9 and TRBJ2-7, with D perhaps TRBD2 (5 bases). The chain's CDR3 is CASSLAEGLIAYEQYF. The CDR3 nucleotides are TGTGCCAGCAGCTTAGCAGAGGGCCTTATTGCTTACGAGCAGTACTTC.